Listed below are T cell receptor beta chains from one sample, sequenced in a study of blood T cell repertoires in COVID-19. Sequencing was performed with immunoSEQ multiplex PCR; in TCRdb, only in-frame clones are kept and a portion is missing. Of 70,000 to 80,000 clones listed, roughly 86% were seen once; the top ten hold over 10%. Sample: peripheral blood. These receptors originate from an older woman with acute or convalescent COVID-19. CDR3s include the opening cysteine and the closing phenylalanine or tryptophan. Fields, in order: D gene, J gene, clone size, V gene, CDR3 DNA, CDR3 protein. D genes are given only for firm matches. Only part of the rows carry a size: once, few, many, or a class if the clone is expanded.

D gene: -
J gene: TRBJ1-2
clone size: -
V gene: TRBV5-1
CDR3 DNA: TGCGCCAGCAGCTTGGAACAGCCCATGTTCTATGGCTACACCTTC
CDR3 protein: CASSLEQPMFYGYTF

D gene: -
J gene: TRBJ1-1
clone size: once
V gene: TRBV19
CDR3 DNA: TGTGCCAGTAGCGTGACAACGATGAACACTGAAGCTTTCTTT
CDR3 protein: CASSVTTMNTEAFF

D gene: -
J gene: TRBJ2-1
clone size: -
V gene: TRBV27
CDR3 DNA: TGTGCCAGCACCCCCCGGGGAGACAATGAGCAGTTCTTC
CDR3 protein: CASTPRGDNEQFF

D gene: -
J gene: TRBJ1-5
clone size: once
V gene: TRBV6-2/TRBV6-3
CDR3 DNA: TGTGCCAGCAGTTACTCCTCGGGAAGCAATCAGCCCCAGCATTTT
CDR3 protein: CASSYSSGSNQPQHF

D gene: TRBD1
J gene: TRBJ2-7
clone size: -
V gene: TRBV7-9
CDR3 DNA: TGTGCCAGCAGCCGACAGGGAACCGACGAGCAGTACTTC
CDR3 protein: CASSRQGTDEQYF

D gene: TRBD1
J gene: TRBJ2-7
clone size: -
V gene: TRBV19
CDR3 DNA: TGTGCCAGTAGTGAGGGACAGAGATCCTACGAGCAGTACTTC
CDR3 protein: CASSEGQRSYEQYF

D gene: -
J gene: TRBJ2-5
clone size: -
V gene: TRBV5-1
CDR3 DNA: TGCGCCAGCAGCACTACTATAGCGGCGCCGCGAGAGACCCAGTACTTC
CDR3 protein: CASSTTIAAPRETQYF

D gene: -
J gene: TRBJ1-4
clone size: -
V gene: TRBV2
CDR3 DNA: TGTGCCAGCAGTGGGAGAAAACTGTTTTTT
CDR3 protein: CASSGRKLFF

D gene: -
J gene: TRBJ2-1
clone size: -
V gene: TRBV11-2
CDR3 DNA: TGTGCCAGCAACCCGCGCGGTGAGCAGTTCTTC
CDR3 protein: CASNPRGEQFF

D gene: -
J gene: TRBJ1-4
clone size: many
V gene: TRBV19
CDR3 DNA: TGTGCCAGTAGTATCCCACAGGGAACTAATGAAAAACTGTTTTTT
CDR3 protein: CASSIPQGTNEKLFF

D gene: TRBD1
J gene: TRBJ2-7
clone size: -
V gene: TRBV7-9
CDR3 DNA: TGTGCCAGCACCCGGACAGGGTACGAGCAGTACTTC
CDR3 protein: CASTRTGYEQYF

D gene: TRBD2
J gene: TRBJ2-3
clone size: -
V gene: TRBV5-1
CDR3 DNA: TGCGCCAGCAGCCCCCAGATAGCGGGGGACACAGATACGCAGTATTTT
CDR3 protein: CASSPQIAGDTDTQYF

D gene: -
J gene: TRBJ1-2
clone size: -
V gene: TRBV4-2
CDR3 DNA: TGTGCCAGCAGCCAACTCCGGGGGTCTTCCTATGGCTACACCTTC
CDR3 protein: CASSQLRGSSYGYTF

D gene: -
J gene: TRBJ2-7
clone size: -
V gene: TRBV18
CDR3 DNA: TGTGCCAGCTCACCTACCGACAGCTACGAGCAGTACTTC
CDR3 protein: CASSPTDSYEQYF

D gene: -
J gene: TRBJ2-3
clone size: once
V gene: TRBV4-1
CDR3 DNA: TGCGCCAGCAGCCAATACTTCACAGATACGCAGTATTTT
CDR3 protein: CASSQYFTDTQYF

D gene: -
J gene: TRBJ2-1
clone size: -
V gene: TRBV24-1
CDR3 DNA: TGTGCCACCAGTGATCGGGGGGCGACAGGGGATGAGCAGTTCTTC
CDR3 protein: CATSDRGATGDEQFF

D gene: -
J gene: TRBJ2-3
clone size: -
V gene: TRBV5-1
CDR3 DNA: TGCGCCAGCAGCCTGGGACCCCGAGGGGATACGCAGTATTTT
CDR3 protein: CASSLGPRGDTQYF

D gene: -
J gene: TRBJ2-5
clone size: -
V gene: TRBV5-1
CDR3 DNA: TGCGCCAGCAGCTTTAAAGAGACCCAGTACTTC
CDR3 protein: CASSFKETQYF

D gene: TRBD1
J gene: TRBJ1-6
clone size: -
V gene: TRBV3-1/TRBV3-2
CDR3 DNA: TGTGCCAGCAGCCAGACAGGGCGGAATTCACCCCTCCACTTT
CDR3 protein: CASSQTGRNSPLHF

D gene: TRBD2
J gene: TRBJ2-3
clone size: once
V gene: TRBV14
CDR3 DNA: TGTGCCAGCAGCCCCTGGGCGGGAGGAGATACGCAGTATTTT
CDR3 protein: CASSPWAGGDTQYF

D gene: TRBD1
J gene: TRBJ1-6
clone size: -
V gene: TRBV5-1
CDR3 DNA: TGCGCCAGCAGTCCGGGAACAGGGGTCGGTTCACCCCTCCACTTT
CDR3 protein: CASSPGTGVGSPLHF

D gene: -
J gene: TRBJ2-3
clone size: -
V gene: TRBV12-3/TRBV12-4
CDR3 DNA: TGTGCCAGCAGTTTTCGCCAGGGGGATACGCAGTATTTT
CDR3 protein: CASSFRQGDTQYF

D gene: -
J gene: TRBJ2-7
clone size: -
V gene: TRBV21-1
CDR3 DNA: TGTGCCAGCAGCAAAGTTCCCTATCCAGCGGGGGATTACGAGCAGTACTTC
CDR3 protein: CASSKVPYPAGDYEQYF

D gene: TRBD1
J gene: TRBJ1-2
clone size: -
V gene: TRBV6-2/TRBV6-3
CDR3 DNA: TGTGCCAGCAGTTACTCCCCAGGGGGTAATGGCTACACCTTC
CDR3 protein: CASSYSPGGNGYTF

D gene: -
J gene: TRBJ2-4
clone size: -
V gene: TRBV7-3
CDR3 DNA: TGTGCCAGCAGCACCACACAGGGTGGCATTCAGTACTTC
CDR3 protein: CASSTTQGGIQYF

D gene: -
J gene: TRBJ2-2
clone size: -
V gene: TRBV5-4
CDR3 DNA: TGTGCCAGCAGCTTGGGGCGGGGAACCGGGGAGCTGTTTTTT
CDR3 protein: CASSLGRGTGELFF